In its sample, the clone carrying this T cell receptor (beta chain) was seen many times. Attached unique molecular identifiers marked individual cDNA molecules. TCRdb redid the calling of the 5' RACE reads with MiXCR, one entry per CDR3 protein. Among 100,000 to 150,000 distinct CDR3 sequences listed, 15% were seen once. This entry is derived from a study of early T cells in non-severe SARS-CoV-2 infection. Study at large: Unsorted whole blood bulk RNA was sequenced, with unpaired chains.

The CDR3 loop spans 14 amino acids. The germline CDR1 and CDR2 sequences are LNHDA and SQIVND (reference sequence). V gave up 6 bases and J gave up 7 bases, with 16 bases separating them. This receptor was taken from an adult who was a healthcare worker with PCR-confirmed SARS-CoV-2 infection or an uninfected control (not recorded which). The chain links TRBV19 to TRBJ2-4; a weak D match, TRBD2 (5 bases). What was sequenced was whole blood. The CDR3 loop is CASRRARGDNIQYF. DNA for the CDR3: TGTGCCAGTAGGAGGGCTCGCGGTGATAACATTCAGTACTTC.